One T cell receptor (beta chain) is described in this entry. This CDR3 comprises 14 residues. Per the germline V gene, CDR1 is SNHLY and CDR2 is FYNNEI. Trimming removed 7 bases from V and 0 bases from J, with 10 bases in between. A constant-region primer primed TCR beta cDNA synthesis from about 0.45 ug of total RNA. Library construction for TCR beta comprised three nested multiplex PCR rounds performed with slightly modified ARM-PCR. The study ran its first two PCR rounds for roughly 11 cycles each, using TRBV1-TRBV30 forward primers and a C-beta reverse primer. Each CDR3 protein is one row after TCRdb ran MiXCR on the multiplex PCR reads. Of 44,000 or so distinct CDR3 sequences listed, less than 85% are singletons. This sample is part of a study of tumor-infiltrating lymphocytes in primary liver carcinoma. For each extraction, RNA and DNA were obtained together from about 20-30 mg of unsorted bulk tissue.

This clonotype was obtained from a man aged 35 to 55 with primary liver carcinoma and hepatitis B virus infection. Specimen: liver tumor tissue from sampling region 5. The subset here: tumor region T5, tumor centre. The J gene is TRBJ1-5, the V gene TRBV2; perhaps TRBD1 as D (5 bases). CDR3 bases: TGTGCCAGCATCGGACAATATAGCAATCAGCCCCAGCATTTT. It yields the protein CASIGQYSNQPQHF.